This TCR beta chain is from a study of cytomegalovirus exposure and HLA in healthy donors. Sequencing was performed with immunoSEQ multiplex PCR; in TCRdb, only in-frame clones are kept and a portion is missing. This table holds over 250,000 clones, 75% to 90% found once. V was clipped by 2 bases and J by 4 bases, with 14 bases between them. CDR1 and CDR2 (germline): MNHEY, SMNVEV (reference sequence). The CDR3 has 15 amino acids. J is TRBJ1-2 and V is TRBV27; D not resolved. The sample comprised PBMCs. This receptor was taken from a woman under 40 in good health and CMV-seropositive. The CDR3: CASSLSRSLSYGYTF. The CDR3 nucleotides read TGTGCCAGCAGTTTAAGTCGTAGTCTCTCCTATGGCTACACCTTC.